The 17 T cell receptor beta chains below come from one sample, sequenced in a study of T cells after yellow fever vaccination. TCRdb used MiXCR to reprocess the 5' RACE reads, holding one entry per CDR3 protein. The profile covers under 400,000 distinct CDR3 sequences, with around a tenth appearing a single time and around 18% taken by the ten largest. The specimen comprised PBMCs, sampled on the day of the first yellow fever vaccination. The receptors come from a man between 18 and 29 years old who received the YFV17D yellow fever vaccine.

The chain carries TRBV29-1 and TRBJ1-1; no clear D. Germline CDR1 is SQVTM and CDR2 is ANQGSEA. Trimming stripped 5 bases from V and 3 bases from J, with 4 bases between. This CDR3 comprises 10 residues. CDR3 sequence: CSVLHTEAFF. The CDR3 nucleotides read TGCAGCGTTTTGCACACTGAAGCTTTCTTT.

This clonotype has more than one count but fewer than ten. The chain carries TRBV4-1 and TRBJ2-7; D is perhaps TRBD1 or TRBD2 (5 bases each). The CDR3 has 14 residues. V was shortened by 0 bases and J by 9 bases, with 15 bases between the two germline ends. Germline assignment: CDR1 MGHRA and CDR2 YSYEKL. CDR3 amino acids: CASSQDNPLGRQYF. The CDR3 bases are TGCGCCAGCAGCCAAGATAATCCGTTGGGACGGCAGTACTTC.

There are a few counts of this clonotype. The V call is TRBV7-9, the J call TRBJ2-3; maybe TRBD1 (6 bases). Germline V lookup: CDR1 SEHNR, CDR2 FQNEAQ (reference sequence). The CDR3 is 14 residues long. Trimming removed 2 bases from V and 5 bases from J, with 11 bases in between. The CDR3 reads CASSLQGSGDTQYF. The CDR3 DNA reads TGTGCCAGCAGCTTACAGGGGTCCGGAGATACGCAGTATTTT. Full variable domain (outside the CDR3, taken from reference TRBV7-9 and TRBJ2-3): DTGVSQNPRHKITKRGQNVTFRCDPISEHNRLYWYRQTLGQGPEFLTYFQNEAQLEKSRLLSDRFSAERPKGSFSTLEIQRTEQGDSAMYLCASSLQGSGDTQYFGPGTRLTVL.

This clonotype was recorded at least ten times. As DNA, the CDR3 is TGCGCCAGCAGTCAGGGGGCCCTAACCTACAATGAGCAGTTCTTC. As protein: CASSQGALTYNEQFF. The chain carries TRBV5-1 and TRBJ2-1; the match to TRBD1 covers 8 bases. The J segment lost 2 bases and the V segment lost 5 bases, leaving 6 bases of the junction unmatched. The germline CDR1 and CDR2 sequences are SGHRS and YFSETQ. The CDR3 is 15 amino acids.

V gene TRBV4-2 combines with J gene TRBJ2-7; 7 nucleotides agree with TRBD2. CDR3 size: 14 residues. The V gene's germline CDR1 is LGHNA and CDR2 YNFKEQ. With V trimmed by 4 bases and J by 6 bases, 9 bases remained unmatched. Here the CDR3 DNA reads TGTGCCAGCAGCCCCTTGGATGAGCGGGGCGAGCAGTACTTC. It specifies CASSPLDERGEQYF.

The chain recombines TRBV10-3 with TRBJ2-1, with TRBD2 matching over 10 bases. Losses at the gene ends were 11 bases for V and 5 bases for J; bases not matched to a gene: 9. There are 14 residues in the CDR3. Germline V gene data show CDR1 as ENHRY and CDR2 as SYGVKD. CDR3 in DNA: TGTGCCCCCATCGAGCGGGGGGGCCACAATGAGCAGTTCTTC. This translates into CAPIERGGHNEQFF.

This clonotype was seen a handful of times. The CDR3 nucleotides are TGCAGTGCTAGTCAGGGGGCCAGCAATCAGCCCCAGCATTTT. The encoded protein is CSASQGASNQPQHF. The chain is built from TRBV20-1 and TRBJ1-5, with 8 positions matching TRBD1. The CDR3 loop spans 14 amino acids. In germline, CDR1 is DFQATT, CDR2 SNEGSKA (reference sequence). V shed 3 bases and J 1 base; nucleotides not matched to a gene: 2.

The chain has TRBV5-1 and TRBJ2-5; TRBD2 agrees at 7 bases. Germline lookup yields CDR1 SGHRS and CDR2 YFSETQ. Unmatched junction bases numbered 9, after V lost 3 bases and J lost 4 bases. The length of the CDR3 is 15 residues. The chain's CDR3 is CASSSWGGTLETQYF. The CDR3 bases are TGCGCCAGCAGCTCATGGGGAGGGACGTTAGAGACCCAGTACTTC.

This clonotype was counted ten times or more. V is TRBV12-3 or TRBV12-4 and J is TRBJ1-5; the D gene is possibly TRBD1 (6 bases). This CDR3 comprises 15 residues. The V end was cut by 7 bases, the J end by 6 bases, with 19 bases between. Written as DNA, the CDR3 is TGTGCCAGCACCAGACAGGCTCTGGGGAGTCAGCCCCAGCATTTT. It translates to CASTRQALGSQPQHF.

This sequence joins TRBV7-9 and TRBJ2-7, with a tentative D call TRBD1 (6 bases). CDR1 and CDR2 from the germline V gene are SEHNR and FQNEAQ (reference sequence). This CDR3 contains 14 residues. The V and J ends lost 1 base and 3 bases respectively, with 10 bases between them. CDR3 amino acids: CASSLVVQGYEQYF. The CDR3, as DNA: TGTGCCAGCAGCTTAGTTGTACAGGGCTACGAGCAGTACTTC.

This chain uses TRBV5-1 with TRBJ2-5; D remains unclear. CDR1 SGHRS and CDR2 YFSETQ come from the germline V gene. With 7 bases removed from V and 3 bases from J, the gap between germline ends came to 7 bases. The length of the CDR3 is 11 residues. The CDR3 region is CASGSKETQYF. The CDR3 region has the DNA TGCGCCAGCGGGTCAAAAGAGACCCAGTACTTC.

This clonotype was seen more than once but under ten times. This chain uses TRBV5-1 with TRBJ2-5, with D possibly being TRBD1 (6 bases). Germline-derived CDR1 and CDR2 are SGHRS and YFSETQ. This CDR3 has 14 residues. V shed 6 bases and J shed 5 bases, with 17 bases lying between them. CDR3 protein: CASKEMGAVETQYF. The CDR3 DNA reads TGCGCCAGCAAGGAGATGGGGGCAGTGGAGACCCAGTACTTC.

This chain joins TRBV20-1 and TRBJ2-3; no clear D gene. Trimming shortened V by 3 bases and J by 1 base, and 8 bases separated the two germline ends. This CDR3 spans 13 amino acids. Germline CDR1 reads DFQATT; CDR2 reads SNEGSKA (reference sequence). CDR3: CSASQGRTDTQYF. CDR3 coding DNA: TGCAGTGCTAGCCAAGGGCGCACAGATACGCAGTATTTT.

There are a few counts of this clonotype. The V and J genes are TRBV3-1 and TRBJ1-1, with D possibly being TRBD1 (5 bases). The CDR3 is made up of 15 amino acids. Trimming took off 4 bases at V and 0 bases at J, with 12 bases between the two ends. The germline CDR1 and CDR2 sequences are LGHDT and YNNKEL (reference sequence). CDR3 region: CASSLPGALNTEAFF. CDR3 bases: TGTGCCAGCAGCCTACCTGGGGCCTTGAACACTGAAGCTTTCTTT.

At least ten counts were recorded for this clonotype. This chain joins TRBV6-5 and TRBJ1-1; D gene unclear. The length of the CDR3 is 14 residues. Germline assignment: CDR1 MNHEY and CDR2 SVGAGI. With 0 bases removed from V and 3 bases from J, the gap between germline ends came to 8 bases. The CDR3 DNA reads TGTGCCAGCAGTTACTCTCAGCTGGACACTGAAGCTTTCTTT. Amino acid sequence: CASSYSQLDTEAFF.

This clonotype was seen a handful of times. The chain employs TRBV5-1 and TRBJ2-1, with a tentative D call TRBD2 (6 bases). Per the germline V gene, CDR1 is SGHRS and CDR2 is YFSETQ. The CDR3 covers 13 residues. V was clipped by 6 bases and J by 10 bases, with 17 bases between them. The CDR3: CASTGTLTGEQFF. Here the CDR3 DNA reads TGCGCCAGCACCGGGACTTTAACGGGGGAGCAGTTCTTC. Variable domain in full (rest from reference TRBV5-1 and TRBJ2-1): KAGVTQTPRYLIKTRGQQVTLSCSPISGHRSVSWYQQTPGQGLQFLFEYFSETQRNKGNFPGRFSGRQFSNSRSEMNVSTLELGDSALYLCASTGTLTGEQFFGPGTRLTVL.

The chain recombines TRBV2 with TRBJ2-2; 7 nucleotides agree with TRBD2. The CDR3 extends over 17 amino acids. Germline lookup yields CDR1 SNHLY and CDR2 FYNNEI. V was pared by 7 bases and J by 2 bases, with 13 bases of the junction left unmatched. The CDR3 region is CASMNPLGTINTGELFF. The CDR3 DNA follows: TGTGCCAGCATGAACCCCCTCGGGACTATTAACACCGGGGAGCTGTTTTTT.